The TCR beta chain under discussion was sequenced for a study of control samples from healthy donors and cancer patients. Sequencing used immunoSEQ multiplex PCR; TCRdb keeps in-frame clones, though not all of them. The repertoire holds fewer than 70,000 clones, with roughly 90% as singletons. Trimming at V came to 0 bases and at J to 5 bases, leaving 8 bases not matched to a gene. Germline V CDR1 and CDR2: LNHDA, SQIVND (reference sequence). The CDR3 length is 16 residues. This TCR was sampled from a man in his sixties with head and neck cancer. The genes are TRBV19 and TRBJ1-1; the match to TRBD1 covers 8 bases. The sequencing sample was made of PBMCs. Here the CDR3 DNA reads TGTGCCAGTAGTATAGATCGACAGGGGTTACGGACTGAAGCTTTCTTT. This gives the protein CASSIDRQGLRTEAFF.